Sequencing of this T cell receptor beta chain was carried out in a study of cytomegalovirus exposure and HLA in healthy donors (dated by TCRdb to 2017 to 2019). In terms of the full investigation: An earlier analysis of several hundred of the donors reported roughly 270 Gb of sequence data and 117 million unique TCR beta sequences from approximately 180 million T cells. An early release covering about 600 HLA-typed donors comprised about 310 gigabases of sequencing data and tens of millions of unique TCR sequences. The genetic ancestry cluster associated with self-reported Caucasian donors included 70% to 85% of the roughly 400 genotyped donors. The aim of the study was to test whether cataloging public T cell receptors could identify signatures of past pathogen exposure. The study profiled the T cell repertoires of hundreds of subjects by immunosequencing and related them to cytomegalovirus serostatus. Besides the first cohort of approximately 670 subjects, a separate validation cohort made up of roughly 120 different subjects was used. To predict cytomegalovirus infection status, the study brought together high-throughput TCR immunosequencing, statistical association of individual TCRs with disease status, and machine learning. To study patterns of TCR occurrence, a later analysis re-analyzed previously published TCR beta repertoires from several hundred donors and added high-resolution HLA genotyping. Rather than using new phenotypic data, the later analysis identified candidate immune exposures from TCR beta sequences and from how often those sequences occurred across donors. In an earlier analysis of a few hundred of the donors, high-throughput TCR beta sequencing was used to judge whether each TCR beta V gene segment behaved as functional or pseudogenic. Donor age, sex, ethnicity and CMV serostatus were collected together with the repertoire data. A later genetic analysis used genome-wide SNP genotypes for about three fifths of the roughly 700 donors, treating that subset as a discovery cohort. All discovery cohort repertoires had been generated using a single sequencing platform. Both class I and class II loci were covered by HLA typing, at four-digit resolution. The number of donors typed differed by locus, with 629-630 for A, B, C, DRB1 and DQB1, around 500 for DQA1, under 610 for DPA1, and around 450 for DPB1. Because of strong linkage in the cohort, five DR-DQ haplotypes were treated as single units for association and clustering. Among under 450 genotyped donors of the cohort, an average of roughly 240,000 unique TCR beta nucleotide sequences were sequenced per donor, roughly 20% of them non-productive.

The cohort consisted of approximately 690 healthy bone marrow donors. Cohort members were all nominally healthy when sampled, although unrecorded immune exposures were likely present. The donor was CMV seronegative and was included in the group of hundreds of seronegative cohort members. A peripheral blood sample was provided by each donor, and peripheral blood mononuclear cells were used for TCR beta sequencing. The Qiagen DNeasy Blood Extraction Kit was used to extract genomic DNA from the blood cell samples. General conclusions and limits of the study: Three of the identified cytomegalovirus-associated TCR beta chains were confirmed in vitro to be specific for cytomegalovirus antigens. A later analysis found that TCR association rates varied across HLA loci, with DRB1 alleles showing the most associated TCRs and HLA-C alleles the fewest. A further reported finding was that TCR beta sequences accurately predicted the HLA-A and HLA-B alleles for most subjects in the first cohort. In the study, 150 to 200 TCR beta chains were listed as associated with cytomegalovirus. About 15 rarely observed V segments, including chromosome 9 orphons, were excluded from the earlier analysis of approximately 500 of the donors because counts were too low. Most TCR sequences were observed very rarely across donors, whereas some public TCRs were present in many individuals. For the cohort, immune exposure information was limited to CMV serostatus. The presence/absence analyses assumed that sequencing depth was roughly uniform across donors, and that assumption may not be true. The 87-base-pair reads could not distinguish some IMGT-functional V segments, including TRBV6-2 and TRBV6-3, so those segments were excluded. V-gene and J-gene trimming of TCR beta chains was associated with a missense DCLRE1C variant in a later genetic analysis, and the association was replicated in an independent cohort. Cytomegalovirus status was reported to be diagnosed by the classifier with high specificity and sensitivity in both the original and validation cohorts. Several of the top co-occurrence clusters appeared to be linked to parvovirus B19, influenza, CMV and Epstein-Barr virus, according to a later analysis. Because HLA typing was unavailable for some donors at each locus, only the typed subset was used in association tests. Correlated functional status among segregating V segments might be attributable to linkage disequilibrium, but an unknown experimental factor could not be ruled out. An earlier analysis of around 600 of the donors showed that most TCR beta V segments appeared in productive rearrangements either about 90% or about 30% of the time, which broadly matched IMGT annotations. Strong co-occurrence of HLA alleles, especially DR and DQ, made assigning TCR associations to individual alleles difficult. This cohort had only TCR beta chains sequenced, and the lack of alpha or paired-chain data limited which features could be detected. In a later genetic analysis, fewer N-insertions in productive TCRs were reported among donors in an Asian-associated ancestry cluster than the roughly 700-donor mean. At a false discovery rate of 0.05, a later analysis linked 16,951 TCR beta sequences to specific HLA alleles. The authors suggested that the approach could potentially be extended to other disease states and immunological phenotypes. In a later analysis, HLA-associated TCR beta chains were found to be more clonally expanded and to have lower generation probabilities than equally common non-associated chains. The sequencing pipeline was judged likely to have produced a cluster of highly shared sequence variants as a technical artifact. Most CMV-associated TCR beta chains appeared to be HLA-restricted in a later analysis, and the HLA associations seemed to be driven largely by CMV exposure.

Concerning this clone itself: There is no known antigen for this receptor. No much larger clonotype is one base removed from it; base qualities were not supplied.

The CDR3 contains 15 residues, cysteine and phenylalanine counted. Only CDR3 DNA is held: 45 bases, read in frame from base 1. V is cut back by 0 bases and J by 9 bases, with 3 bases in the junction unmatched. The germline V gene encodes CDR1 SGHTA and CDR2 FQGNSA. Receptor libraries were prepared by the immunoSEQ multiplex PCR assay. For the multiplex PCR, a mixture combining 60 forward primers for TCR Vbeta segments and 13 reverse primers for TCR Jbeta segments was used. The CDR3 region of rearranged TCR beta genes was amplified from genomic DNA with a multiplex PCR assay. The Illumina HiSeq System was used to sequence the amplified TCR beta libraries as 87-base-pair reads. The source study handled its data this way. A later analysis counted about 80 million unique TCR beta chains across the 690 or so repertoires, and some 11 million of these chains were shared by at least two donors. Raw reads were error-corrected and collapsed into unique sequences with a nearest-neighbor algorithm that merged closely related sequences to remove PCR and sequencing errors. V, D and J gene segments were assigned by aligning CDR3 sequences to IMGT reference sequences. For a sequence to be retained, at least a six-nucleotide match to both a V gene segment and a J gene segment was required. A rearrangement counted as productive if the CDR3 had no stop codons and remained in frame with V and J, and every other rearrangement counted as non-productive. Following IMGT convention, CDR3 was defined as the stretch from the second conserved V-encoded cysteine up to the conserved J-encoded phenylalanine. The earlier analysis of some 540 of the donors excluded any sequence lacking an unambiguous match to a single V gene segment. In an earlier analysis of several hundred of the donors, V segments were called functional above 56.7% productive rearrangements and were called segregating when the between-donor standard deviation exceeded 5%. A statistical classification framework was built to diagnose cytomegalovirus status from the catalog of TCR beta chain sequences. In a later analysis, V and J genes were assigned by comparing TCR nucleotide sequences against IMGT/GENE-DB human TR gene sequences. The TCRdist pipeline was used in a later analysis to assign CDR3 sequences and most-parsimonious VDJ recombination scenarios. In a later analysis, each TCR beta chain was defined by its CDR3 amino acid sequence together with its V-gene family, and reads lacking a unique V-gene family were excluded. In a later analysis, 450 to 600 highly shared, low-generation-probability nucleotide sequences were removed to address suspected cross-contamination and a sequencing artifact. In a later analysis, a clonal expansion index for each public chain was calculated from normalized within-repertoire ranks of inferred template counts. In a later analysis, generation probabilities were computed with a VDJ recombination model fitted to out-of-frame rearrangements, and the resulting probabilities were checked against IGoR. A later analysis scored TCR-TCR, TCR-HLA and TCR-CMV co-occurrence with hypergeometric tests, applying a repertoire-size bias correction to TCR pairs. A later analysis estimated false discovery rates by permuting HLA or CMV assignments 20 times. In a later analysis, co-occurring TCRs were grouped using DBSCAN, and TCRdist sequence similarity was added for clustering within HLA-allele-positive subsets. Repertoires with fewer than 30,000 or more than 120,000 public chains, plus five repertoires with anomalous nucleotide sharing, were excluded from co-occurrence clustering. TCRdb mirrors the immuneACCESS table, restricted to in-frame sequences. Some clones are absent from its copies; in checked studies, under half trace to an unresolved V gene, and the reason for the others is unknown. V and J calls and clone size are those listed in that table; D and trimming were worked out from the DNA. This sample gives 95,000 to 100,000 clones in total; 85% of them show up just once. The ten largest make up approximately 4% of the sample.

The chain employs TRBV7-2 and TRBJ2-2, with 11 central nucleotides matching TRBD2. The clonotype was recovered from a man younger than 40 in good health and CMV-seronegative. Source material: PBMCs. For the CDR3, the sequence is CASSLAPSGRRELFF. The sequenced DNA is TGTGCCAGCAGCTTAGCTCCTAGCGGGAGGAGGGAGCTGTTTTTT.